Listed here are 21 T cell receptor beta chains from one sample, sequenced in a study of CD4 T cells in relation to SARS-CoV-2 and coronaviruses. Their antigens are not known. TCRdb keeps only in-frame clones here, not all; method: immunoSEQ multiplex PCR. This table has roughly 38,000 clones, approximately 84% appearing once. Source material: naive CD4+ T cells from PBMCs, cultured in vitro. Subset here: naive CD4+ T cells isolated by negative enrichment. The receptors derive from an adult with COVID-19.

There are a few counts of this clone. The genes are TRBV7-9 and TRBJ2-5; D gene unclear. Between the trimmed V and J ends, which lost 5 bases and 2 bases, there was a span of 6 bases. The CDR3 loop spans 12 amino acids. Germline V gives CDR1 SEHNR, CDR2 FQNEAQ (reference sequence). CDR3 in DNA: TGTGCCAGCAGCCGGTATCAAGAGACCCAGTACTTC. It is translated as CASSRYQETQYF. The full variable domain, in which reference TRBV7-9 and TRBJ2-5 provide the parts outside the CDR3, is DTGVSQNPRHKITKRGQNVTFRCDPISEHNRLYWYRQTLGQGPEFLTYFQNEAQLEKSRLLSDRFSAERPKGSFSTLEIQRTEQGDSAMYLCASSRYQETQYFGPGTRLLVL.

This chain uses TRBV10-3 with TRBJ1-5; possibly TRBD1 for D (6 bases). With 10 bases removed from V and 3 bases from J, the gap between germline ends came to 16 bases. This CDR3 comprises 14 residues. The germline CDR1 and CDR2 sequences are ENHRY and SYGVKD. DNA for the CDR3: TGTGCCACTTGGGCCGGACAGAACAATCAGCCCCAGCATTTT. Protein product: CATWAGQNNQPQHF.

This chain links TRBV20-1 with TRBJ2-4; D ambiguous. This CDR3 comprises 10 residues. In germline, CDR1 is DFQATT, CDR2 SNEGSKA (reference sequence). Trimming shortened V by 4 bases and J by 7 bases, and 5 bases separated the two germline ends. The CDR3 spells CSAIENIQYF. CDR3 coding DNA: TGCAGTGCTATAGAGAACATTCAGTACTTC.

The chain couples TRBV6-5 to TRBJ2-7; D is unclear. The CDR3 totals 16 residues. The germline gives CDR1 MNHEY, CDR2 SVGAGI. Between the trimmed V and J ends, which lost 0 bases and 0 bases, there was a span of 12 bases. CDR3 DNA: TGTGCCAGCAGTTACTCCCCGTACCCCGACTCCTACGAGCAGTACTTC. Its protein is CASSYSPYPDSYEQYF.

This chain links TRBV19 with TRBJ2-1, with 7 bases matching TRBD2. Trimming took 0 bases from V and 6 from J; bases not matched to a gene: 8. Germline values: CDR1 LNHDA, CDR2 SQIVND (reference sequence). This CDR3 spans 16 amino acids. Written as DNA, the CDR3 is TGTGCCAGTAGTATAGATCTCGGGGGGAGTCGCAATGAGCAGTTCTTC. This translates into CASSIDLGGSRNEQFF. The variable domain in full, with the rest retrieved from reference TRBV19 and TRBJ2-1, is DGGITQSPKYLFRKEGQNVTLSCEQNLNHDAMYWYRQDPGQGLRLIYYSQIVNDFQKGDIAEGYSVSREKKESFPLTVTSAQKNPTAFYLCASSIDLGGSRNEQFFGPGTRLTVL.

This sequence joins TRBV7-9 and TRBJ2-3; the D gene is possibly TRBD2 (5 bases). CDR1 and CDR2 (germline): SEHNR, FQNEAQ (reference sequence). The V and J ends lost 0 bases and 5 bases respectively, with 9 bases between them. The CDR3 covers 14 residues. This CDR3 is CASSLAGVVDTQYF. The CDR3 coding sequence is TGTGCCAGCAGCTTAGCGGGAGTTGTAGATACGCAGTATTTT. Looking up the rest from reference TRBV7-9 and TRBJ2-3 gives the full variable domain: DTGVSQNPRHKITKRGQNVTFRCDPISEHNRLYWYRQTLGQGPEFLTYFQNEAQLEKSRLLSDRFSAERPKGSFSTLEIQRTEQGDSAMYLCASSLAGVVDTQYFGPGTRLTVL.

This clone appeared a few times. In nucleotides, the CDR3 is TGTGCCAGCAGCCTGGGGACGGCTAGCAATCAGCCCCAGCATTTT. As protein: CASSLGTASNQPQHF. The rearrangement links TRBV7-9 to TRBJ1-5, with a tentative D call TRBD1 (5 bases). CDR3 length equals 15 residues. Germline V gene data show CDR1 as SEHNR and CDR2 as FQNEAQ (reference sequence). Trimming stripped 5 bases from V and 0 bases from J, with 11 bases between.

The chain has TRBV28 and TRBJ2-7, with TRBD2 matching over 8 bases. J was trimmed by 5 bases and V by 2 bases; bases with no gene match: 14. Germline V lookup: CDR1 MDHEN, CDR2 SYDVKM. The CDR3 totals 17 residues. The chain's CDR3 is CASSLPPGAGGLNEQYF. In DNA form, the CDR3 reads TGTGCCAGCAGTTTACCACCGGGGGCGGGAGGACTAAACGAGCAGTACTTC.

The chain is built from TRBV5-4 and TRBJ2-7; 13 nucleotides align to TRBD2. The CDR3 length is 16 residues. CDR1 SGHNT and CDR2 YYREEE come from the germline V gene (reference sequence). The V segment lost 4 bases and the J segment 2 bases; nucleotides outside the gene matches: 6. The CDR3 nucleotides are TGTGCCAGCAGCCCGAGCGGGACTAGCGGGACCTACGAGCAGTACTTC. Translating it yields CASSPSGTSGTYEQYF.

This chain uses TRBV28 with TRBJ1-3; the D is unclear. Trimming cost V 5 bases and J 0 bases, with 14 bases left between them. The CDR3 spans 16 residues. Germline CDR1 is MDHEN and CDR2 is SYDVKM. The chain's CDR3 is CASSPYPGGSGNTIYF. The DNA of the CDR3 is TGTGCCAGCAGTCCTTATCCGGGAGGCTCTGGAAACACCATATATTTT.

This chain joins TRBV2 and TRBJ1-5; a weak D match, TRBD1 (5 bases). This CDR3 has 13 amino acids. The germline V gene encodes CDR1 SNHLY and CDR2 FYNNEI. Trimming took 5 bases from V and 9 from J, leaving 14 bases between them. The CDR3 nucleotides are TGTGCCAGCAGTCCTAGCGGGGGGGGGCCCCAGCATTTT. It is translated as CASSPSGGGPQHF.

The chain employs TRBV11-3 and TRBJ2-1; the match to TRBD1 covers 10 bases. The V and J ends lost 3 bases and 5 bases, in that order; junction bases with no gene match: 4. Germline CDR1 SGHNT, CDR2 YENEEA. The CDR3 runs 15 residues. In DNA form, the CDR3 reads TGTGCCAGCAGCTTGAGACAGGGGGCCAACAATGAGCAGTTCTTC. Translated: CASSLRQGANNEQFF.

The V call is TRBV6-1, the J call TRBJ1-2; 7 nucleotides agree with TRBD1. J lost 6 bases, V lost 1 base, and 5 bases had no gene match. The CDR3 length is 14 residues. Germline V lookup: CDR1 MNHNS, CDR2 SASEGT. The CDR3 DNA reads TGTGCCAGCAGTGAAGTCGGGACAGAGCATGGCTACACCTTC. The encoded protein is CASSEVGTEHGYTF.

The chain carries TRBV6-2 or TRBV6-3 and TRBJ2-5; 8 nucleotides line up with TRBD1. The CDR3 length is 14 residues. Germline V gene lookup returns CDR1 MNHEY and CDR2 SVGEGT. Trimming at V came to 5 bases and at J to 5 bases, leaving 7 bases not matched to a gene. The CDR3: CASSRSGQGETQYF. CDR3 in DNA: TGTGCCAGCAGTCGATCCGGACAGGGTGAGACCCAGTACTTC.

The rearrangement uses TRBV27 and TRBJ2-7; D remains unclear. Germline V gives CDR1 MNHEY, CDR2 SMNVEV (reference sequence). This CDR3 region has 12 residues. Trimming took 2 bases from V and 1 from J, leaving 3 bases between them. CDR3 residues: CASSLGSYEQYF. The CDR3 coding sequence is TGTGCCAGCAGTTTAGGGTCCTACGAGCAGTACTTC.

The chain links TRBV3-1 (or the pseudogene TRBV3-2) to TRBJ1-1; no firm D call. The CDR3 consists of 18 residues. V lost 0 bases to trimming and J lost 0 bases, with 17 bases between them. In germline, CDR1 is LGHDT, CDR2 YNNKEL (reference sequence). The CDR3 spells CASSQDTRLRQMNTEAFF. As DNA, the CDR3 is TGTGCCAGCAGCCAAGACACCCGACTTCGGCAGATGAACACTGAAGCTTTCTTT.

This chain uses TRBV18 with TRBJ1-5; 7 positions agree with TRBD1. The germline CDR1 and CDR2 sequences are KGHSH and LQKENI. The CDR3 loop spans 16 amino acids. V shed 3 bases and J 5 bases; nucleotides not matched to a gene: 10. DNA for the CDR3: TGTGCCAGCTCACCGCGGGGCAGGGGGTTGGATCAGCCCCAGCATTTT. It encodes CASSPRGRGLDQPQHF.

The chain is built from TRBV19 and TRBJ2-7, with TRBD1 matching over 10 bases. The CDR3 totals 15 residues. Germline V gene lookup returns CDR1 LNHDA and CDR2 SQIVND (reference sequence). The V and J ends lost 9 bases and 0 bases, in that order; junction bases with no gene match: 8. As DNA, the CDR3 is TGTGCCAGCCAGACAAGACAGGGGGCCTCCTACGAGCAGTACTTC. It is translated as CASQTRQGASYEQYF.

This chain links TRBV30 with TRBJ1-3; 10 positions agree with TRBD1. Germline V CDR1 and CDR2: GTSNPN, SVGIG (reference sequence). The CDR3 covers 17 residues. With 7 bases clipped from V and 0 bases from J, the junction kept 12 bases outside the gene matches. The DNA of the CDR3 is TGTGCCTACCGGGACAGGGGTCTTGTTAGCTCTGGAAACACCATATATTTT. It encodes CAYRDRGLVSSGNTIYF.

This rearrangement joins TRBV4-1 to TRBJ1-5; D is perhaps TRBD1 (6 bases). The CDR3 totals 14 residues. The V end was cut by 4 bases, the J end by 4 bases, with 11 bases between. CDR1 is MGHRA, CDR2 YSYEKL, per germline. In DNA form, the CDR3 reads TGCGCCAGCAGCCGCAAGGGGGGAAATCAGCCCCAGCATTTT. As protein: CASSRKGGNQPQHF.

The V call is TRBV5-6, the J call TRBJ2-1; D call uncertain. Trimming took off 0 bases at V and 0 bases at J, with 7 bases between the two ends. Germline loops: CDR1 SGHDT, CDR2 YYEEEE. The CDR3 totals 15 residues. CDR3 nucleotides: TGTGCCAGCAGCTTGGTTCATAACTCCTACAATGAGCAGTTCTTC. Translating gives CASSLVHNSYNEQFF.